This T cell receptor beta chain was recovered during a study of blood T cell repertoires in COVID-19. Overall study: Material from acute and convalescent COVID-19 was sourced from the United States, Italy and Spain. From T cells, B-cell-depleted T cells, or PBMCs came the material, which was cDNA or gDNA.

Germline V gene sequence: CDR1 MNHEY, CDR2 SVGAGI. V was pared by 2 bases and J by 8 bases, with 9 bases between. The CDR3 runs 12 residues. Concerning this clone itself: The same CDR3 also results from other DNA sequences found in this sample.

In the original processing: Amplification from reference gene primers served as the basis for estimated nucleated cell counts. Some clones are missing from TCRdb's copy, which holds only in-frame ones; the method was immunoSEQ multiplex PCR. Clone size and the V and J calls come from that table; the DNA yielded D and trimming. The data hold about 150,000 clones, with about 85% observed a single time. Sample: peripheral blood. This rearrangement joins TRBV6-5 to TRBJ1-2, with D possibly being TRBD1 (5 bases). The sequence came from a woman aged 55-70 years with active or convalescent COVID-19. The CDR3 nucleotides are TGTGCCAGCAGTTACAGGGGATTAGGCTACACCTTC. Translated: CASSYRGLGYTF.